The sequence of this TCR beta chain was determined in a study of CD8 T cells in ankylosing spondylitis (dated by TCRdb to between 2016 and 2019). As for the study more broadly: To find TCR variants linked to disease, the study profiled T cell receptor beta repertoires in ankylosing spondylitis patients and healthy donors. Peripheral blood samples were taken, and synovial fluid was additionally collected from ankylosing spondylitis patients. In total, the full study cohort was made up of 108 healthy donors and about two dozen ankylosing spondylitis patients. What the research found in general, with its limitations: Blood from ankylosing spondylitis patients appeared to be characterized by a TCR beta motif composed of eight highly homologous amino acid variants. Significant enrichment of the disease-linked clones was reported in matched synovial fluid samples from ankylosing spondylitis patients. Some motif variants had previously been reported in the synovial fluid and blood of reactive arthritis patients, which suggests shared mechanisms of disease initiation. The disease-linked clones showed a CD8+ phenotype and occurred at relatively low frequencies in peripheral blood.

TCRdb shows the sequencer as Illumina HiSeq 2500. TCR beta libraries were prepared by quantitative 5'-RACE with molecular barcodes. As for the authors' bioinformatics: A new computational method, built on a probabilistic model of VDJ rearrangement, was used to identify disease-linked TCR variants. TCRdb applied fastp at Q25 and MiXCR to the public reads, then kept only in-frame beta chains. Records with the same CDR3 protein are collapsed into one entry carrying the most frequent genes and DNA. TCRdb, not the authors, supplied the V and J calls. This sample is represented by 650,000 to 800,000 distinct CDR3 sequences; 19% of them were singletons. Of the sample, under 20% is held by the ten largest clones. CDR1 and CDR2 are drawn from the germline V gene: SGHDT, YYEEEE. V lost 3 bases and J lost 6 bases; the stretch between them is 21 bases long. Reading from cysteine to phenylalanine, the CDR3 counts 16 amino acids. Solely the CDR3 DNA is kept, with 48 bases framed from the first base.

On this clonotype itself: The target of this receptor is not known. Per-base quality was not reported, and no clone a single base away is much larger than it.

This clonotype originated in a male donor with ankylosing spondylitis. The chain couples TRBV5-6 to TRBJ1-1; the D gene is perhaps TRBD1, on 6 matching bases. Sequencing was carried out using blood, either unsorted or a sorted T cell fraction (not recorded which). CDR3 sequence: CASSSPSRDIDAEAFF. The bases are TGTGCCAGCAGCTCGCCGTCCCGGGACATTGATGCTGAAGCTTTCTTT. The CDR3, completed at both ends by the reference TRBV5-6 and TRBJ1-1 genes, gives the full variable domain DAGVTQSPTHLIKTRGQQVTLRCSPKSGHDTVSWYQQALGQGPQFIFQYYEEEERQRGNFPDRFSGHQFPNYSSELNVNALLLGDSALYLCASSSPSRDIDAEAFFGQGTRLTVV.